These 7 T cell receptor beta chains were sequenced from one sample in a study of cytotoxic CD8 clonotypes in ibrutinib-treated CLL. Profiling relied on immunoSEQ multiplex PCR, and the TCRdb table lists in-frame clones only, not all of them. The sample records about 130,000 clones, over 60% being singletons. The material sequenced was PBMCs, taken after 12 months of ibrutinib treatment. The source of these receptors is a human donor with chronic lymphocytic leukemia.

The chain joins TRBV19 to TRBJ2-7; D possibly uses TRBD1 or TRBD2 (5 bases each). Germline V gene data show CDR1 as LNHDA and CDR2 as SQIVND (reference sequence). The CDR3 runs to 13 residues. The ends were cut back, 3 bases at V and 7 bases at J, with 13 bases in the middle. CDR3 loop: CASSIGTWGEQYF. CDR3 coding DNA: TGTGCCAGTAGTATCGGGACCTGGGGTGAGCAGTACTTC.

This clone was counted between two and nine times. The V and J genes are TRBV9 and TRBJ2-7; maybe TRBD2 (6 bases). This CDR3 contains 14 residues. Germline values: CDR1 SGDLS, CDR2 YYNGEE. The V and J ends lost 3 bases and 5 bases respectively, with 15 bases between them. CDR3 sequence: CASSATWASDEQYF. CDR3 coding DNA: TGTGCCAGCAGCGCGACGTGGGCTAGCGACGAGCAGTACTTC. Drawing the rest from reference TRBV9 and TRBJ2-7, the complete variable domain is DSGVTQTPKHLITATGQRVTLRCSPRSGDLSVYWYQQSLDQGLQFLIQYYNGEERAKGNILERFSAQQFPDLHSELNLSSLELGDSALYFCASSATWASDEQYFGPGTRLTVT.

The chain joins TRBV5-6 to TRBJ2-7; either TRBD1 or TRBD2 may supply D (5 bases each). V lost 4 bases, J lost 2 bases, and 10 bases lay in between. Looked up from germline, CDR1 is SGHDT and CDR2 is YYEEEE. The CDR3 sequence is 13 residues long. This CDR3 is CASSRDPAYEQYF. The CDR3, as DNA: TGTGCCAGCAGCCGGGACCCAGCCTACGAGCAGTACTTC. The variable domain in full, with the rest retrieved from reference TRBV5-6 and TRBJ2-7, is DAGVTQSPTHLIKTRGQQVTLRCSPKSGHDTVSWYQQALGQGPQFIFQYYEEEERQRGNFPDRFSGHQFPNYSSELNVNALLLGDSALYLCASSRDPAYEQYFGPGTRLTVT.

The V call is TRBV19, the J call TRBJ2-1; possibly TRBD2 for D (6 bases). This CDR3 has 20 amino acids. V was clipped by 5 bases and J by 3 bases, with 29 bases between them. The germline V gene has CDR1 LNHDA and CDR2 SQIVND (reference sequence). The CDR3 region has the DNA TGTGCCAGTAGTCTATGGGGGGTAACTCACCCACACATGGACTACAATGAGCAGTTCTTC. Protein: CASSLWGVTHPHMDYNEQFF. The full variable domain, with the rest looked up from reference TRBV19 and TRBJ2-1, is DGGITQSPKYLFRKEGQNVTLSCEQNLNHDAMYWYRQDPGQGLRLIYYSQIVNDFQKGDIAEGYSVSREKKESFPLTVTSAQKNPTAFYLCASSLWGVTHPHMDYNEQFFGPGTRLTVL.

This rearrangement joins TRBV5-1 to TRBJ2-2, with D hard to call. The V and J ends lost 4 bases and 0 bases respectively, with 13 bases between them. Germline values: CDR1 SGHRS, CDR2 YFSETQ. This CDR3 has 16 residues. For the CDR3, the DNA is TGCGCCAGCAGCGCGACCGCGACACCGAACACCGGGGAGCTGTTTTTT. As protein: CASSATATPNTGELFF.

The chain joins TRBV5-4 to TRBJ2-5; 12 bases are shared with TRBD2. The V gene end was trimmed by 1 base and the J gene end by 5 bases; junction bases not matched to a gene: 9. The CDR3 consists of 17 residues. CDR1 SGHNT and CDR2 YYREEE come from the germline V gene (reference sequence). Here the CDR3 reads CASSLLTSGSLFETQYF. The CDR3 DNA reads TGTGCCAGCAGCTTGTTGACTAGCGGGAGTCTCTTCGAGACCCAGTACTTC.

This chain links TRBV7-2 with TRBJ2-2; D is perhaps TRBD1 (5 bases). Per germline, CDR1 SGHTA and CDR2 FQGNSA. Trimming cost V 0 bases and J 0 bases, with 5 bases left between them. The CDR3 runs to 15 residues. CDR3 residues: CASSLARANTGELFF. In DNA, the CDR3 is TGTGCCAGCAGCTTAGCCAGGGCGAACACCGGGGAGCTGTTTTTT.